This T cell receptor (beta chain) appears in the sequencing data of a study of cytomegalovirus exposure and HLA in healthy donors. Researchers ran the PCR with 60 Vbeta and 13 Jbeta primers. The method was immunoSEQ multiplex PCR; TCRdb's version includes in-frame clones alone and lacks a portion of them. The sample has fewer than 150,000 clones, over 60% seen once. The CDR3 sequence is 12 residues long. The germline V and J ends were trimmed by 4 bases and 3 bases, with 8 bases remaining between them. Germline V gives CDR1 SGHRS, CDR2 YFSETQ. This clone turned up a few times. The clonotype was recovered from a man between 18 and 29 years old in good health and CMV-seropositive. Sequencing used PBMCs. J is TRBJ2-7 and V is TRBV5-1; D uncertain. CDR3 region: CASSTNFYEQYF. The CDR3 DNA follows: TGCGCCAGCAGCACCAACTTCTACGAGCAGTACTTC.